Described below is a single TCR beta chain sequence and its context. This clone appeared many times. Its recognized antigen is unknown. Per-base qualities were not stored, and no clone one base away is much larger. CDR1 SGHNT and CDR2 YENEEA were looked up in the germline V gene. The junction carries 7 bases between V and J, which are trimmed by 2 bases and 0 bases respectively. There are 14 amino acids in the CDR3, from cysteine to phenylalanine inclusive. The retained sequence is limited to the CDR3, 42 bases, with the frame set at the first base. Before undergoing thyroid surgery, none of the patients had been given any kind of treatment. Using T-cell receptor beta sequencing, the study looked back at clinical samples from patients collected from about 2011 to 2018. To prepare the library, PCR was applied. Sequencing was performed on an Illumina HiSeq 4000. High-throughput sequencing was used to profile the TCR beta-chain CDR3 region of each patient. The paper's processing steps were these. A classifier to discriminate distant-metastatic papillary thyroid cancer patients was built from CDR3 differences across clinicopathological groups. The Shannon index was used to assess repertoire diversity, and the Morisita-Horn index was used to assess tumor-blood repertoire similarity. The public reads were run again by TCRdb, first through fastp at Q25 and then through MiXCR, and only productive beta chains were kept. Clone size and V and J calls follow TCRdb, not the original study. Within this sample are some 27,000 clones, with less than 25% of them counted one time only. Of the sample, more than 2% is held by the ten largest clones.

The data belong to a study of metastatic and nonmetastatic thyroid tumors (dated by TCRdb to about 2020). The study in broad terms: For patients with malignant and with benign thyroid disease, the researchers compared repertoires between peripheral blood samples and tumor or nodule tissue samples.

General conclusions and limits of the study: TCR beta diversity was reported as significantly higher in malignant tumors than in benign nodules, in both blood and tumor samples.

Sequenced input: blood. The chain is made from TRBV11-3 and TRBJ1-1, with the D segment identity uncertain. The sequence was collected from a female donor with papillary thyroid cancer or a benign thyroid nodule (not recorded which). Some clones in this sample may be carry-over from other donors' samples. The CDR3 protein: CASSLSGMNTEAFF. At the DNA level, the sequence is TGTGCCAGCAGCTTATCCGGGATGAACACTGAAGCTTTCTTT. Extended through the reference TRBV11-3 and TRBJ1-1 proteins, this CDR3 yields the full variable domain: EAGVVQSPRYKIIEKKQPVAFWCNPISGHNTLYWYLQNLGQGPELLIRYENEEAVDDSQLPKDRFSAERLKGVDSTLKIQPAELGDSAVYLCASSLSGMNTEAFFGQGTRLTVV.